This TCR beta chain was sequenced for a study of shared clonotypes between healthy human individuals. Only in-frame clones appear in the TCRdb table, and some are missing; sequencing was by immunoSEQ multiplex PCR. Counted here are roughly 2.4 million clones, around 95% occurring once; the ten biggest clones make up around 0.13%. Germline assignment: CDR1 SGHVS and CDR2 FNYEAQ. This CDR3 is built from 15 residues. The germline V and J ends were trimmed by 5 bases and 7 bases, with 18 bases remaining between them. Material: naive CD4+ T cells sorted from blood. Subset: CD45RA+ positively selected. The V gene is TRBV7-6, the J gene TRBJ2-1, with D possibly TRBD2 on 5 matching bases. The receptor comes from a man aged 18 to 29 in good health. The CDR3 is CASSRLDRGSNEQFF. The CDR3 DNA is TGTGCCAGCAGCCGGCTCGATCGGGGATCTAATGAGCAGTTCTTC.